The T cell receptor (beta chain) described here comes from a study of technical replicates of blood from a few donors. This CDR3 comprises 12 residues. V lost 10 bases to trimming and J lost 2 bases; unmatched junction nucleotides: 2. The germline V gene has CDR1 LNHDA and CDR2 SQIVND (reference sequence). Assay: immunoSEQ multiplex PCR; the TCRdb copy retains only in-frame clones and omits some. The data contain about 70,000 clones, 95% to 97% of them seen just once; the ten biggest clones take up 0.2% to 0.25%. The sequenced material came from T cells isolated from PBMCs. The sequence was obtained from a human donor in good health. The chain couples TRBV19 to TRBJ2-1, with TRBD2 identical over 7 bases. The CDR3 nucleotides read TGTGCCACCCTAGCGGCCTACAATGAGCAGTTCTTC. Protein sequence: CATLAAYNEQFF. The full variable domain, in which reference TRBV19 and TRBJ2-1 provide the parts outside the CDR3, is DGGITQSPKYLFRKEGQNVTLSCEQNLNHDAMYWYRQDPGQGLRLIYYSQIVNDFQKGDIAEGYSVSREKKESFPLTVTSAQKNPTAFYLCATLAAYNEQFFGPGTRLTVL.